The present T cell receptor (beta chain) was sequenced within a study of T cells after posttransplantation cyclophosphamide. Study-wide points: Donor CD8+ memory clones often dominated recipient blood repertoires at later times. Blood and skin or GI T cell repertoires showed limited TRB overlap. After PTCy, TRB diversity resembled that of CNI/methotrexate controls.

Some clones are missing from TCRdb's copy, which holds only in-frame ones; the method was immunoSEQ multiplex PCR. This repertoire shows more than 50,000 clones, 86% found once; its top ten account for less than 3.5%. Note on this clone: Its target is unknown.

This CDR3 is built from 13 residues. The germline gives CDR1 SGHDN, CDR2 FVKESK. Trimming left V 0 bases short and J 5 bases short, with 7 bases between. Material for sequencing was PBMCs. The TCR was taken from a man aged 30-40 years with a blood cancer, CMV-positive, and with a related stem cell donor. J is TRBJ1-2 and V is TRBV14, with D unclear. The CDR3 sequence is CASSQDPSYGYTF. In DNA, the CDR3 is TGTGCCAGCAGCCAAGATCCCTCTTATGGCTACACCTTC.